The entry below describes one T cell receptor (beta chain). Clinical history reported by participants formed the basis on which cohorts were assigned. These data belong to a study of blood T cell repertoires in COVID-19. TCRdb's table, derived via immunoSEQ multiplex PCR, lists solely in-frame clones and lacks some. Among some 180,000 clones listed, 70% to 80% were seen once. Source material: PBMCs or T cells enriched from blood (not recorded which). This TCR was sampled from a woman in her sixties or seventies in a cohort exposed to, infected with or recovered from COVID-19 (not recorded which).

In nucleotides, the CDR3 is TGCGCCAGCAGCTTTGCAGGCGCGTACAATGAGCAGTTCTTC. This encodes CASSFAGAYNEQFF. The chain recombines TRBV5-1 with TRBJ2-1, with D unclear. Germline-derived CDR1 and CDR2 are SGHRS and YFSETQ. The CDR3 totals 14 residues. The V end was cut by 2 bases, the J end by 4 bases, with 10 bases between.